This T cell receptor beta chain was documented in a study of cytomegalovirus exposure and HLA in healthy donors. Study-wide findings and caveats: Solely CMV serostatus was available to characterize immune exposure. Many donors carried some public TCRs, although rarity characterized most TCR sequences.

Use of 60 Vbeta and 13 Jbeta primers characterized the PCR. Libraries were prepared by immunoSEQ multiplex PCR; TCRdb keeps only in-frame clonotypes and omits some of them. The sample contains under 200,000 clones, roughly 79% of which appear only once. CDR1 is SGHNT, CDR2 YENEEA, per germline. The CDR3 has 13 residues. The V end lost 5 bases, the J end lost 5 bases, and 12 bases lay between the germline ends. On this clone itself: Its cognate antigen is unknown.

The sequence was obtained from a woman aged 50 to 60 in good health and CMV-seropositive. Sequencing input: PBMCs. The chain combines TRBV11-3 with TRBJ1-2; no firm D call. The CDR3 DNA reads as TGTGCCAGCAGCGGACGGGGAAATTATGGCTACACCTTC. It is translated as CASSGRGNYGYTF.